The TCR beta chain described here comes from a study of T-cell memory formation after mild COVID-19 (dated by TCRdb to the early 2020s). Describing the broader study: TCR sequence clusters from the two donors were largely donor specific. T-cell clones expanding and contracting after mild COVID-19 in two donors were tracked by longitudinal TCRalpha and TCRbeta repertoire sequencing. Two young, previously healthy adult volunteers, one female and one male, were included in the cohort. Beyond this particular receptor, the publication reports: Contracting CD4+ clones were located mainly in the CM and EM memory subsets, whereas CD8+ clones were found to be enriched in EMRA. Balanced CD4/CD8 phenotypes were observed for clones contracting from day 15 to 85, whereas a bias towards CD4+ was observed for a second wave of clones expanding from day 15 to 37. Only a couple of mild cases were covered by the study, and larger cohorts that include severe cases with pre-infection samples were considered necessary. SARS-CoV-2 specificity was not confirmed for the second-wave clones peaking on day 37. Some responding clones were detected in pre-infection memory, which suggested that pre-existing cross-reactive memory T cells had joined the SARS-CoV-2 response.

Ficoll-Paque density gradient centrifugation was used to isolate PBMCs. Data came from an Illumina NovaSeq 6000. TCRalpha and TCRbeta cDNA libraries were constructed by 5'RACE with constant-segment primers, with sample barcodes and unique molecular identifiers being introduced. Trizol reagent was used to extract RNA from every sample. Libraries were amplified in two PCR steps, with a second sample barcode and Illumina TruSeq adapters added in the second step. Libraries were sequenced on an Illumina NovaSeq with 2 x 150 bp paired-end reads. The authors' analysis ran thus. With migec v1.2.7, reads were demultiplexed and then collapsed into UMI-guided consensus sequences. Using mixcr v2.1.11, UMI consensuses were aligned to TRA and TRB V and J templates and then assembled into clonotypes. Clonotypes were classified as expanded or contracted when called significant by both edgeR and NoisET, with noise models trained on biological replicates. edgeR calls used a false discovery rate-adjusted p below 0.01 and a log2 fold-change threshold of 1. PCA with hierarchical clustering of max-normalized trajectories of the 1000 most abundant clonotypes was used as exploratory dynamics analysis. Separately sequenced CD4+ and CD8+ repertoires were used to assign a CD4 or CD8 phenotype to each responding clone. TCRdb reworked the public reads: Q25 trimming with fastp, MiXCR clone assembly, productive beta chains retained. Rows with one shared CDR3 protein collapse into an entry with the most common genes and DNA. These V and J calls rely on TCRdb rather than the paper's analysis. Within this sample are hundreds of thousands of distinct CDR3 sequences, with about 15% of them counted one time only. Together, the top ten hold more than 20% of the sample.

This clonotype showed up many times. The clone's antigen remains unknown. It has no much larger one-base neighbor in the sample; base qualities were not kept. Sequencing was done on a sample of PBMCs or a T cell subset sorted from them (not recorded which). This TCR was recovered from a man aged 18 to 30 who had mild COVID-19 (a few samples of this study predate the infection). The sample titles of this study are shuffled in the database, so cell type and time point are left out; the donor was told from shared clones.

The nucleotide sequence is given as TGTGCCAGCAGCTTAGCGCTGGGGACAGGGGAGACCCAGTACTTC. Its amino acids are CASSLALGTGETQYF. The V and J segments used are TRBV7-2 and TRBJ2-5, with 9 bases aligning to TRBD1. Taken from cysteine to phenylalanine, the CDR3 has 15 residues. Only the CDR3 DNA is retained, 45 bases long and in frame from the first base. Compared with germline, V lacks 0 bases and J lacks 5 bases; bases without a gene match: 4. CDR1 and CDR2, per the germline V gene, are SGHTA and FQGNSA.